This T cell receptor (beta chain) was recorded in a study of vaccination and CD4 T cells after COVID-19 (dated by TCRdb to 2022 to 2024). Notes on the research overall: Convalescent patients had a positive SARS-CoV-2 result on nasal swab PCR, and of these patients, several had mild disease and one had severe disease. In 10 COVID-19 convalescent patients and several infection-naive healthy vaccine recipients, the spike-specific CD4+ TCR repertoire before mRNA vaccination was compared with the repertoire after mRNA vaccination. Participants got two doses of the Pfizer-BioNTech BNT162b2 vaccine (n=8) or two doses of the Moderna mRNA-1273 vaccine (n=2). Six males and four females were included in the convalescent cohort, with two Hispanic individuals, seven Caucasians, two Asians and one multiracial person represented. Post-COVID blood samples were collected from convalescent patients a median of roughly 100 days after diagnosis, with a range of roughly 30 to 170 days. Post-vaccine blood samples were collected a median of around 2.5 months after the second vaccine dose, ranging from roughly 14 to 241 days.

Points the paper makes about the study in general: Although the median number of SARS-CoV-2-reactive clonotypes went up from roughly 20 after infection to some 37 after vaccination, the increase was not significant. Among convalescent patients, a median around 83% of the SARS-CoV-2-reactive clones seen after vaccination appeared only after vaccination, which suggests priming specific to the vaccine. Nearly all vaccine-specific clones in convalescent patients (304 of 307) were mono-reactive for SARS-CoV-2 spike rather than cross-reactive with common cold coronaviruses. The study included relatively few convalescent patients and did not analyze early timepoints after natural infection.

The method was PCR. Reads for this sample came from an Illumina iSeq 100. Per the authors' processing: Non-productive sequences were filtered out, and CDR3s that did not start with C, did not end with F or W, or were shorter than 7 amino acids were discarded. Levenshtein distances (stringdist) and unrooted phylogenetic trees (ape) in R version 3.6.1 were used to assess CDR3 homology. TCRdb handled the public reads itself, with Q25 trimming in fastp and clone calling in MiXCR, and kept productive beta chains. CDR3 protein sequences are deduplicated, and each keeps its most common genes and DNA. The V and J calls, along with clone size, are taken from TCRdb and not from the paper's own processing. The sample records about 19,000 distinct CDR3 sequences, less than 80% of which are singletons. The ten biggest clones cover approximately 0.93% of the sample. The convalescent patients' positive SARS-CoV-2 PCR tests were from March to December 2020, which was before the Alpha, Beta and Delta variants emerged in the United States. PBMCs were separated from whole blood using Ficoll-Paque Plus gradient centrifugation and then either used fresh or cryopreserved at -140C.

The CDR3 starts with the cysteine, ends with the phenylalanine, and has 15 residues. Only CDR3 DNA remains: 45 bases, in frame from the first base. For CDR1 and CDR2, the germline V gene lists SGHAT and FQNNGV. Trimming takes 4 bases off V and 8 bases off J; junction bases not matched to a gene: 13. Concerning this clonotype: This receptor's antigen is unknown. Nothing much larger sits one base from this clone, and base qualities are not available.

The sequence derives from a human donor who had recovered from COVID-19. The chain couples TRBV11-2 to TRBJ1-2, with TRBD1 identical over 7 junction bases. The sequences come from CD4+ T cells from blood, collected before SARS-CoV-2 vaccination. CDR3 loop: CASSSPGTERAGYTF. DNA sequence: TGTGCCAGCAGCTCCCCCGGGACAGAGCGCGCAGGCTACACCTTC. Here the CDR3 is joined to the reference TRBV11-2 and TRBJ1-2 genes, and the full variable domain is: EAGVAQSPRYKIIEKRQSVAFWCNPISGHATLYWYQQILGQGPKLLIQFQNNGVVDDSQLPKDRFSAERLKGVDSTLKIQPAKLEDSAVYLCASSSPGTERAGYTFGSGTRLTVV.